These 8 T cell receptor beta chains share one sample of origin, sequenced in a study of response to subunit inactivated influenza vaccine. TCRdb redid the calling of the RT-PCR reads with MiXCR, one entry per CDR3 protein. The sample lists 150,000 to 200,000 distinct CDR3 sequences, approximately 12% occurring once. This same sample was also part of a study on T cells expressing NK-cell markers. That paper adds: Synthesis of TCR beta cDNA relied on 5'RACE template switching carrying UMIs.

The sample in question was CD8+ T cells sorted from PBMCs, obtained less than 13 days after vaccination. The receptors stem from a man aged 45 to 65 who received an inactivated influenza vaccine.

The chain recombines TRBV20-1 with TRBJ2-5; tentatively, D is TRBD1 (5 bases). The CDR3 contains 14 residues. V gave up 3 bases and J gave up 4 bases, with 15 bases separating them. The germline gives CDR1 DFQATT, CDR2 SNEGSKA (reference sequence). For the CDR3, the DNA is TGCAGTGCTAGGTGGGGCACCTCCCTAGAGACCCAGTACTTC. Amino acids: CSARWGTSLETQYF.

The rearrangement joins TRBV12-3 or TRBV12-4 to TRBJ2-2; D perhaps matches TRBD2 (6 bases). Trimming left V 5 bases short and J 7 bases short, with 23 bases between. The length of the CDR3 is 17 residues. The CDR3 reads CASSPSGWGIFVGELFF. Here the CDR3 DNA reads TGTGCCAGCAGTCCCAGCGGGTGGGGGATATTTGTCGGGGAGCTGTTTTTT.

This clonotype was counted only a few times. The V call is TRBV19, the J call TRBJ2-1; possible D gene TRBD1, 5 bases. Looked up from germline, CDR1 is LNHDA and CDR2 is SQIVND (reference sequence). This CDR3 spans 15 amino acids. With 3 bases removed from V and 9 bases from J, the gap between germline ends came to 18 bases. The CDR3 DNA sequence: TGTGCCAGTAGTATTTTCGCCAGGGTGATCAGTGAGCAGTTCTTC. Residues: CASSIFARVISEQFF.

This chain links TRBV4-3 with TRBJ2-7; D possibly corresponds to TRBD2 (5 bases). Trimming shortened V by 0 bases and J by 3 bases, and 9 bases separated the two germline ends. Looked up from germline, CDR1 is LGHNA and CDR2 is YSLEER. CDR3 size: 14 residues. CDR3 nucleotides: TGCGCCAGCAGCCAAGATCCGGGGTTCTACGAGCAGTACTTC. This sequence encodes CASSQDPGFYEQYF.

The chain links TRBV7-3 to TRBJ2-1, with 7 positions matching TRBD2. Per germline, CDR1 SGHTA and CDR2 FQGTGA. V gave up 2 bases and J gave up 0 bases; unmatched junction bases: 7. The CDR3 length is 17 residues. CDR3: CASSLPTSDSSYNEQFF. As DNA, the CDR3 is TGTGCCAGCAGCTTACCCACTAGCGATAGCTCCTACAATGAGCAGTTCTTC.

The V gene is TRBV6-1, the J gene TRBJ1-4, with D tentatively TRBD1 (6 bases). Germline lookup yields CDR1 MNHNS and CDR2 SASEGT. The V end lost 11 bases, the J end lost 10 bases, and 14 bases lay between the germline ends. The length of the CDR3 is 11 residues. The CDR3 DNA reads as TGTGCCCTAAACGGGGGCGGAAAACTGTTTTTT. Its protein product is CALNGGGKLFF.

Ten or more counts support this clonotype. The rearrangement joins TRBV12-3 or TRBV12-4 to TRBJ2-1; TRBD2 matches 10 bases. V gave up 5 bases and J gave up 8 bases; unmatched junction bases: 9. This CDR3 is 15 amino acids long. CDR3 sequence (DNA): TGTGCCAGCAGTACGCAACTAGCGGGGAGGGATGAGCAGTTCTTC. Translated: CASSTQLAGRDEQFF.

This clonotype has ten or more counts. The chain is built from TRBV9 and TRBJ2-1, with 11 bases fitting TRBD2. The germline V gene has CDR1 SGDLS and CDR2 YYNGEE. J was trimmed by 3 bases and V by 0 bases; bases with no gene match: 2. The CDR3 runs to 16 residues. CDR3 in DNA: TGTGCCAGCAGCGTAGGGGGGACTAGCGGCTACAATGAGCAGTTCTTC. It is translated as CASSVGGTSGYNEQFF.